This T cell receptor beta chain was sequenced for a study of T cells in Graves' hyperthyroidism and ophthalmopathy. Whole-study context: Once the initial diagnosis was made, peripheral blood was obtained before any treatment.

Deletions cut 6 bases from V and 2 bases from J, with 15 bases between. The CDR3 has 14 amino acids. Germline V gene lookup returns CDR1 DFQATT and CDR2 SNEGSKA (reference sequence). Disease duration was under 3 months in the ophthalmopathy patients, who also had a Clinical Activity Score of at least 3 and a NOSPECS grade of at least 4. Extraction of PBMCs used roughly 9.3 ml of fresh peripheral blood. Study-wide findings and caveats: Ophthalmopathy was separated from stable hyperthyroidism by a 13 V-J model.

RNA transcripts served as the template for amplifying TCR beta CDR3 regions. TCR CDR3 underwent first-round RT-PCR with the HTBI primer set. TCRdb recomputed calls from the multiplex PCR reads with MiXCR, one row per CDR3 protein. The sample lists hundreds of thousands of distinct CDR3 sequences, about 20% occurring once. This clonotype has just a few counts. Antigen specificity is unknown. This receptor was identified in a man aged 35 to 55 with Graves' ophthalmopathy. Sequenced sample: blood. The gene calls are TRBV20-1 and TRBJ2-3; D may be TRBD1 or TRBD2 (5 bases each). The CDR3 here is CSADLKGTTDTQYF. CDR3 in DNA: TGCAGTGCGGATCTTAAAGGGACCACAGATACGCAGTATTTT.